This TCR beta chain emerged from a study of identical twins. General study points: The more abundant beta clonotypes in cord blood had fewer insertions, and memory repertoires did not show this. Some out-of-frame alpha sequences were shared by twins, and these showed excess low generation probability.

On this clonotype: Its target is not known.

CDR1 is SGHVS and CDR2 is FQNEAQ in the germline V gene. Deletions cut 0 bases from V and 7 bases from J, with 9 bases between. CDR3 length equals 14 residues. TCRdb re-analysed the 5' RACE reads in MiXCR, keeping a single row per CDR3 protein. The sample holds about 530,000 distinct CDR3 sequences, 20% to 25% seen once. All donors were healthy, and all were Caucasian. This sample was also put to use in a study of yellow fever vaccine responses in identical twins. This second study notes: Convergence reportedly seemed to mark part of the twins' vaccine T cell response, with personalization marking the rest.

The chain combines TRBV7-8 with TRBJ2-2; D gene unclear. The receptor comes from a woman aged 18-30 years in good health. The sequencing input was CD4+ T cells sorted from blood. The CDR3 DNA follows: TGTGCCAGCAGCTTAGCGGAGCTGGGCGGGGAGCTGTTTTTT. Translated, it gives CASSLAELGGELFF.